This T cell receptor beta chain was captured in a study of breast tumors, draining lymph nodes, adjacent tissues. Study-wide points: Tumors had less TCR diversity than lymph nodes, more than nontumor tissue. That most tumor T cells come from lymph nodes remained unproven. Data fit most tumor T cells coming from lymph node, expanding in tumor.

V shed 2 bases and J shed 9 bases, with 14 bases lying between them. CDR3 length: 15 amino acids. CDR1 and CDR2 (germline): LNHDA, SQIVND (reference sequence). Ten or more counts support this clonotype. Antigen unknown. From the multiplex PCR reads, TCRdb called clonotypes with MiXCR, one entry per CDR3 protein. Of 50,000 to 65,000 distinct CDR3 sequences in the sample, under 45% were seen once. The origin of this receptor is a female donor with breast cancer. Some clones in this sample may be carry-over from other donors' samples. The source material was breast tumor tissue. The V call is TRBV19, the J call TRBJ1-6, with a weak D call TRBD1 (5 bases). The CDR3 DNA reads TGTGCCAGTAGTATAACCCCGACAGAGGGTTCACCCCTCCACTTT. Its translation is CASSITPTEGSPLHF.